This TCR beta chain appears in the sequencing data of a study of T cell repertoires in cytomegalovirus infection (dated by TCRdb to between 2017 and 2020). Study-wide context: The peptide stimulations were aimed at well-studied HLA-B-restricted epitopes as well as recently identified HLA-C-restricted CMV epitopes, whose presentation resists viral immunomodulation. Because public TCR beta signatures pointed to carriage of CMV infection together with the matching HLA type, the HLA type of each donor mattered for the analysis.

There are many counts of this clonotype. The antigen it binds to is not known. No per-base quality is available; no much larger clone lies one base away. V is reduced by 2 bases and J by 4 bases, leaving a spacing of 27 bases between them. CDR1 and CDR2, per the germline V gene, are SGHVS and FQNEAQ. The CDR3 runs 19 amino acids, cysteine and phenylalanine included. CDR3 DNA only is kept here, 57 bases in frame from base 1. The treatment or condition label for this specimen denotes: in vitro stimulation with specific CMV peptide epitopes to enrich CMV-specific T cells. Study-level results and caveats: In both this cohort and an independent roughly 330-donor cohort, the cumulative frequency of public TCR beta family members distinguished carriers of CMV infection plus the relevant HLA type. The ex vivo response was dominated by HLA-C-restricted CMV-specific TCR beta clonotypes, which also provided the single most frequent clonotype in two of eight donors.

Instrument used: Illumina HiSeq 1500. Clones were called with MiXCR by TCRdb after fastp trimmed the public reads at Q25, and only in-frame beta chains were retained. Entries that share a CDR3 protein sequence are merged under the most common genes and DNA. This sample gives approximately 110,000 distinct CDR3 sequences in total; about 28% of them show up just once. About 81% of the sample is taken by the ten largest. This specimen consisted of CD8+ T cells from cultured PBMCs, obtained from culture after CMV antigen stimulation. Here the chain combines TRBV7-8 and TRBJ2-7, with TRBD1 perhaps the D gene, on 6 matching bases. This TCR was sampled from a human donor in good health (CMV status not recorded). Some clones in this sample may be carry-over from other donors' samples. The DNA sequence is TGTGCCAGCAGCTTACCCCGAACGAGGAGCTGGACAGTCTCTTACGAGCAGTACTTC. Its translation reads: CASSLPRTRSWTVSYEQYF.